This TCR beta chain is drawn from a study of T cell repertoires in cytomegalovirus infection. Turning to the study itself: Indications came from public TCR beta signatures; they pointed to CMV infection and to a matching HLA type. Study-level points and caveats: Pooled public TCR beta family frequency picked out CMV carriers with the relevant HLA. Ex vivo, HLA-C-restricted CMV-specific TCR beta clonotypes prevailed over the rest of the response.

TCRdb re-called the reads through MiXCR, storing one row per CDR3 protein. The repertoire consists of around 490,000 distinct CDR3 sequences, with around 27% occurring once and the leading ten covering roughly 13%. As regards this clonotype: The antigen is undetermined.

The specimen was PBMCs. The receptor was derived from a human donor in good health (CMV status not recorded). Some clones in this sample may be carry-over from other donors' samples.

As DNA, the CDR3 is TGTGCCAGCAGTTATGGCCTTTTAGGACGGGATGAGCAGTTCTTC. Translated, it gives CASSYGLLGRDEQFF. The chain employs TRBV6-5 and TRBJ2-1; no definite D call. CDR1 and CDR2 (germline): MNHEY, SVGAGI. V was clipped by 3 bases and J by 8 bases, with 17 bases between them. This CDR3 region has 15 residues.